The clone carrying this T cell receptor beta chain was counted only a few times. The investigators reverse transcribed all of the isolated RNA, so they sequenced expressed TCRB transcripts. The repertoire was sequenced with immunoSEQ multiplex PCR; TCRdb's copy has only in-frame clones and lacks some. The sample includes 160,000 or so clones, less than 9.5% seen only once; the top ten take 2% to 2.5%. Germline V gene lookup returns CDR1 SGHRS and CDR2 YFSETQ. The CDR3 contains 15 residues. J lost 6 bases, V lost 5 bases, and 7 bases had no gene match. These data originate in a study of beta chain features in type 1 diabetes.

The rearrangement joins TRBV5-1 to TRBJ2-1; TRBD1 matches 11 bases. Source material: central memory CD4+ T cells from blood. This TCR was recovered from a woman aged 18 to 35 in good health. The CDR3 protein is CASSHRTGGGNEQFF. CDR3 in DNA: TGCGCCAGCAGTCATAGGACAGGGGGCGGCAATGAGCAGTTCTTC.